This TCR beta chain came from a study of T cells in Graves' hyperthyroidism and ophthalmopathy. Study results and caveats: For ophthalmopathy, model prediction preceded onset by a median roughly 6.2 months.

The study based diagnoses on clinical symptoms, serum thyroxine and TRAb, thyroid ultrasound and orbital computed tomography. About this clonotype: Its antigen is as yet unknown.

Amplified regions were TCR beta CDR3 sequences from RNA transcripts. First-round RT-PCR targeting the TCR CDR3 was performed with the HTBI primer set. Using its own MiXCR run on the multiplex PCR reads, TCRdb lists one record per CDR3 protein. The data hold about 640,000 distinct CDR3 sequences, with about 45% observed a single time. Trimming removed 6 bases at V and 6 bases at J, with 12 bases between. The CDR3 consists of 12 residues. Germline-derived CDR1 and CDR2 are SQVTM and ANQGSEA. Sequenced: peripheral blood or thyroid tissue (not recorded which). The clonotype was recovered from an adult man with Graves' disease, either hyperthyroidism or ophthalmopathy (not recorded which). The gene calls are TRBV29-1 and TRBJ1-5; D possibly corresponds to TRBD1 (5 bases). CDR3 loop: CSVATGRQPQHF. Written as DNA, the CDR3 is TGCAGCGTAGCCACGGGGCGTCAGCCCCAGCATTTT.